This T cell receptor (beta chain) was captured by sequencing in a study of beta chain features in type 1 diabetes. Expressed TCRB transcripts got sequenced, as all isolated RNA was reverse transcribed. Sequencing used immunoSEQ multiplex PCR; TCRdb keeps in-frame clones, though not all of them. The sample has around 300,000 clones, about 15% seen once; the top ten hold less than 0.02%. Findings and caveats of the study: Across all four CD4+ subsets, people with type 1 diabetes showed modestly shorter TCRB CDR3s.

Cell sorting via CD45RO/CCR7/CD25/CD127/CD95/CD27 was performed to obtain CD4+ naive, central memory, regulatory and stem cell-like memory cells. This clone turned up a few times. Antigen: not known. The clonotype comes from a man aged 18-30 years with type 1 diabetes. Source material: naive CD4+ T cells from blood.

The CDR3 here is CASSETGWGLGGYTF. The CDR3 DNA reads TGTGCCAGCAGCGAGACAGGGTGGGGGCTTGGTGGCTACACCTTC. The chain recombines TRBV7-2 with TRBJ1-2, with TRBD1 identical over 7 bases. The germline V gene encodes CDR1 SGHTA and CDR2 FQGNSA. The CDR3 has 15 residues. The junction had 13 bases not matched to a gene; V was cut back by 5 bases and J by 7 bases.